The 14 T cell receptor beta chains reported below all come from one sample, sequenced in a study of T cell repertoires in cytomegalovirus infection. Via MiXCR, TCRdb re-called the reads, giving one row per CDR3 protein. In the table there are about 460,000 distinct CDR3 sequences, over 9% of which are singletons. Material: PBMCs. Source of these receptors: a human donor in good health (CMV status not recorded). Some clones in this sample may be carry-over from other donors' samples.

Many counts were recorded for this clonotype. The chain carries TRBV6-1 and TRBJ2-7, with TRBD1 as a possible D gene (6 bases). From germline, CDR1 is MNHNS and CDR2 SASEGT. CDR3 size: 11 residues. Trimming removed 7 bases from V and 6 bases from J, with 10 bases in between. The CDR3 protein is CASIQGSEQYF. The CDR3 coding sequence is TGTGCCAGCATACAGGGAAGCGAGCAGTACTTC.

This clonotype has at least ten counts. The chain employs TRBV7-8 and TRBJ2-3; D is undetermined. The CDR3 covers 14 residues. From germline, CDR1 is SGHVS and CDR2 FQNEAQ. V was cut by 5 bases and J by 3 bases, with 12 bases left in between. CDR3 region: CASSPTEGTDTQYF. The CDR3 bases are TGTGCCAGCAGCCCGACGGAAGGAACAGATACGCAGTATTTT.

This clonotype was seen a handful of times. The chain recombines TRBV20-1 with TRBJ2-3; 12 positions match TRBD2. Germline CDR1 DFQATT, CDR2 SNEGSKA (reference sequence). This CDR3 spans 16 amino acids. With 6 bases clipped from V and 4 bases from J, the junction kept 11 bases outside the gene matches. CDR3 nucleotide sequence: TGCAGTGCCCACACCCGGAGACTAGCGGGAGCAGATACGCAGTATTTT. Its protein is CSAHTRRLAGADTQYF.

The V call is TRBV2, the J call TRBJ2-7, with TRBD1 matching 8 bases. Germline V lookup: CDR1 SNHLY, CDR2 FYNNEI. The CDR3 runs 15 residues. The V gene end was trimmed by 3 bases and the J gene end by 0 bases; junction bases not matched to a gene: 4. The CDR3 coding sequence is TGTGCCAGCAGTGACCGGGACAGGCTCTCCTACGAGCAGTACTTC. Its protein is CASSDRDRLSYEQYF.

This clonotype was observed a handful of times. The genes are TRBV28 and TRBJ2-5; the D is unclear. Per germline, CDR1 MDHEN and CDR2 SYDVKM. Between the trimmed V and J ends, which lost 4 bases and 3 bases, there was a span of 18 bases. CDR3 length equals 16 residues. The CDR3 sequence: CASSSVPGRREETQYF. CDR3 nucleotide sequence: TGTGCCAGCAGTTCCGTCCCGGGCCGGCGAGAAGAGACCCAGTACTTC.

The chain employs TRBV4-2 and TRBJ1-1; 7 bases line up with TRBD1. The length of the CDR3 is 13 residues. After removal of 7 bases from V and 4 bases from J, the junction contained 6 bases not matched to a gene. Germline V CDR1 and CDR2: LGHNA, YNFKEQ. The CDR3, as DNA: TGTGCCAGCAAGATAGGGGGCGGCACTGAAGCTTTCTTT. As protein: CASKIGGGTEAFF.

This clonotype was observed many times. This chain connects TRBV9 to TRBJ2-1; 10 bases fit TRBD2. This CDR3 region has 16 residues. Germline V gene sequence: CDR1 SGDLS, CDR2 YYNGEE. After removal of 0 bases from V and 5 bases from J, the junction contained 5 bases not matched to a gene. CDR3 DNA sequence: TGTGCCAGCAGCGTAGCTATCGGGACTAGCGACAATGAGCAGTTCTTC. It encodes CASSVAIGTSDNEQFF.

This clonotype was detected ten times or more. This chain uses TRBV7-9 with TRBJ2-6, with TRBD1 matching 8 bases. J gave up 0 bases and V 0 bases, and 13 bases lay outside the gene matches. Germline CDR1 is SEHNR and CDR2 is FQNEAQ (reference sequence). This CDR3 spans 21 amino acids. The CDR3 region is CASSLAPGQATESSGANVLTF. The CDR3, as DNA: TGTGCCAGCAGCTTAGCACCGGGACAGGCTACTGAGAGCTCTGGGGCCAACGTCCTGACTTTC.

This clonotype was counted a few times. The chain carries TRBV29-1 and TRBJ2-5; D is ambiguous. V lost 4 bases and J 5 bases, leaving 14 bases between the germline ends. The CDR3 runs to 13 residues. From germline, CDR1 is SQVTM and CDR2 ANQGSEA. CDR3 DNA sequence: TGCAGCGTTGTTGGGTTAATTACGGAGACCCAGTACTTC. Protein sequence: CSVVGLITETQYF.

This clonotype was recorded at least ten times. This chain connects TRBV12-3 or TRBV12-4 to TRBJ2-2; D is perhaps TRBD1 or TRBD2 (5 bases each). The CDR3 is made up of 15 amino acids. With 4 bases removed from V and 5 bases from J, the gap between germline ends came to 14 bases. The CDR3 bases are TGTGCCAGCAGTTCACCGAGGGGTTGGACCGGGGAGCTGTTTTTT. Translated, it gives CASSSPRGWTGELFF.

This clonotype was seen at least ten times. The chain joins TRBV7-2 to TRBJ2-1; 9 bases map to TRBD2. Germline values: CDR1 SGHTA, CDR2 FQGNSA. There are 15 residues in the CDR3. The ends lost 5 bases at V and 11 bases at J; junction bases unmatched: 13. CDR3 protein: CASSSQAGGTMKQFF. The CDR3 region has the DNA TGTGCCAGCAGCAGCCAGGCGGGGGGGACAATGAAGCAGTTCTTC.

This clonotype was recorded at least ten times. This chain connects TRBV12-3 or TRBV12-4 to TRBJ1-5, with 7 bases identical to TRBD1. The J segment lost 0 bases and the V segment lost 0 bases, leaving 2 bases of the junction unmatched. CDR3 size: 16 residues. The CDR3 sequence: CASSLAGQISNQPQHF. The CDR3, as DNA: TGTGCCAGCAGTTTAGCGGGACAGATTAGCAATCAGCCCCAGCATTTT.

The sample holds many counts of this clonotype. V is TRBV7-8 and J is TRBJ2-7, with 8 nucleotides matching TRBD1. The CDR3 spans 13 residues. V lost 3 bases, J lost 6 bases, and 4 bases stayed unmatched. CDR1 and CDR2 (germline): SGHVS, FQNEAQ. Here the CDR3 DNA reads TGTGCCAGCAGCTTGACGGACAGGGCCGAGCAGTACTTC. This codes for CASSLTDRAEQYF. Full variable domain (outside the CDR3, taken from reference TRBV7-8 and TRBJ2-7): GAGVSQSPRYKVAKRGQDVALRCDPISGHVSLFWYQQALGQGPEFLTYFQNEAQLDKSGLPSDRFFAERPEGSVSTLKIQRTQQEDSAVYLCASSLTDRAEQYFGPGTRLTVT.

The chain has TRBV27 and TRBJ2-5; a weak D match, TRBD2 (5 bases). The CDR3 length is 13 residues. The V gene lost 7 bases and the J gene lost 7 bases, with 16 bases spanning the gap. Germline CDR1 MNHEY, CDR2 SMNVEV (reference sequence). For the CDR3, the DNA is TGTGCCAGCAAGAAGCTCGGGGTCGGGACCCAGTACTTC. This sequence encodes CASKKLGVGTQYF.